Below, 15 T cell receptor beta chains from the same sample are listed, as sequenced in a study of blood T cell repertoires in COVID-19. This table comes from immunoSEQ multiplex PCR, and its TCRdb copy is limited to in-frame clones, with some not included. Among about 280,000 clones listed, roughly 80% were seen once. Source material: PBMCs or T cells enriched from blood (not recorded which). Receptors were obtained from a man aged 35 to 55 who had been exposed to COVID-19.

V is TRBV3-1 (or the pseudogene TRBV3-2) and J is TRBJ2-2, with TRBD2 identical over 10 bases. V was clipped by 7 bases and J by 2 bases; unmatched bases: 4. CDR1 and CDR2 (germline): LGHDT, YNNKEL (reference sequence). The CDR3 totals 15 residues. The CDR3 here is CASTLAGVNTGELFF. CDR3 nucleotides: TGTGCCAGCACCCTAGCGGGGGTCAACACCGGGGAGCTGTTTTTT.

This chain joins TRBV6-2 or TRBV6-3 and TRBJ1-1, with 8 bases fitting TRBD1. CDR3 length: 15 amino acids. CDR1 MNHEY and CDR2 SVGEGT come from the germline V gene. The trim removed 6 bases at V and 4 bases at J, leaving 10 bases unmatched. CDR3 bases: TGTGCCAGCAGCCTAAACGGACAGGGCCGCACTGAAGCTTTCTTT. Protein: CASSLNGQGRTEAFF.

This rearrangement joins TRBV21-1 to TRBJ2-7; the table calls TRBD2, which could not be checked here. TRBV21-1 is termed a pseudogene. CDR3 length: 16 amino acids. The CDR3 spells CASSTPAGTSVGEQYF. The CDR3 region has the DNA TGTGCCAGCAGTACCCCCGCCGGGACTAGCGTTGGGGAGCAGTACTTC.

CDR3 DNA: TGTGCCAGCATTTCGACAGGGGAGGCGTTAGAGCAGTACTTC. Its translation: CASISTGEALEQYF. This rearrangement joins TRBV28 to TRBJ2-7; 8 bases match TRBD1. The CDR3 covers 14 residues. Trimming at V came to 7 bases and at J to 7 bases, leaving 12 bases not matched to a gene. Germline values: CDR1 MDHEN, CDR2 SYDVKM.

The rearrangement joins TRBV29-1 to TRBJ2-2; TRBD2 matches 7 bases. Trimming cost V 6 bases and J 0 bases; bases outside gene matches: 7. The germline V gene has CDR1 SQVTM and CDR2 ANQGSEA. This CDR3 is built from 15 residues. The CDR3 region is CSVSGTKTNTGELFF. CDR3 sequence (DNA): TGCAGCGTCTCCGGGACTAAGACGAACACCGGGGAGCTGTTTTTT.

The J gene is TRBJ1-4, the V gene TRBV6-5; weak D call: TRBD1 (6 bases). The V end was cut by 0 bases, the J end by 5 bases, with 13 bases between. The CDR3 consists of 16 residues. Germline CDR1 reads MNHEY; CDR2 reads SVGAGI. In DNA form, the CDR3 reads TGTGCCAGCAGTTACTCGATTTCGGGGACAAATGAAAAACTGTTTTTT. This translates into CASSYSISGTNEKLFF.

The V and J genes are TRBV7-8 and TRBJ2-7; TRBD2 aligns across 11 bases. The CDR3 consists of 15 residues. Germline CDR1 and CDR2: SGHVS and FQNEAQ. V lost 5 bases and J lost 2; bases outside the gene matches: 5. The CDR3 DNA sequence: TGTGCCAGCAGCCCGACACTAGCGGGGGCCTACGAGCAGTACTTC. This gives the protein CASSPTLAGAYEQYF.

The CDR3 reads CASSARLRTGDSPLHF. CDR3 DNA: TGTGCCAGCAGCGCACGGCTACGGACAGGAGATTCACCCCTCCACTTT. J is TRBJ1-6 and V is TRBV7-8, with 7 positions matching TRBD1. The CDR3 is made up of 16 amino acids. Losses at the gene ends were 5 bases for V and 8 bases for J; bases not matched to a gene: 12. Germline CDR1 is SGHVS and CDR2 is FQNEAQ.

This clone was seen at least ten times. The V and J genes are TRBV7-9 and TRBJ1-2; D remains unclear. The CDR3 length is 15 residues. Germline-derived CDR1 and CDR2 are SEHNR and FQNEAQ (reference sequence). V dropped 1 base and J dropped 2 bases, with 11 bases sitting between them. As DNA, the CDR3 is TGTGCCAGCAGCTTAGACGGGGAGCGGAACTATGGCTACACCTTC. Amino acid sequence: CASSLDGERNYGYTF. Looking up the rest from reference TRBV7-9 and TRBJ1-2 gives the full variable domain: DTGVSQNPRHKITKRGQNVTFRCDPISEHNRLYWYRQTLGQGPEFLTYFQNEAQLEKSRLLSDRFSAERPKGSFSTLEIQRTEQGDSAMYLCASSLDGERNYGYTFGSGTRLTVV.

The rearrangement uses TRBV5-1 and TRBJ1-2; tentatively, D is TRBD1 (6 bases). The germline CDR1 and CDR2 sequences are SGHRS and YFSETQ. This CDR3 spans 16 amino acids. V shed 4 bases and J shed 2 bases, with 18 bases lying between them. This CDR3 reads CASSEGFRTANYGYTF. CDR3 DNA sequence: TGCGCCAGCAGCGAGGGATTTCGGACAGCGAACTATGGCTACACCTTC.

Written as DNA, the CDR3 is TGTGCCAGCAATGGTATGAGGACGGGGGACCAGTTCTTC. This sequence encodes CASNGMRTGDQFF. V and J are TRBV12-3 or TRBV12-4 and TRBJ2-1; TRBD2 might be the D (6 bases). The CDR3 runs to 13 residues. Trimming shortened V by 7 bases and J by 13 bases, and 20 bases separated the two germline ends.

The chain carries TRBV5-6 and TRBJ2-7; D is uncertain. The V gene lost 2 bases and the J gene lost 2 bases, with 5 bases spanning the gap. The CDR3 is 12 residues long. In germline, CDR1 is SGHDT, CDR2 YYEEEE. Written as DNA, the CDR3 is TGTGCCAGCAGCTTTTCTACCTACGAGCAGTACTTC. This codes for CASSFSTYEQYF. Together with reference TRBV5-6 and TRBJ2-7, the CDR3 gives the full variable domain: DAGVTQSPTHLIKTRGQQVTLRCSPKSGHDTVSWYQQALGQGPQFIFQYYEEEERQRGNFPDRFSGHQFPNYSSELNVNALLLGDSALYLCASSFSTYEQYFGPGTRLTVT.

The chain recombines TRBV11-3 with TRBJ1-4; D is unresolved. The ends were cut back, 3 bases at V and 7 bases at J, with 6 bases in the middle. The CDR3 sequence is 12 residues long. The germline V gene encodes CDR1 SGHNT and CDR2 YENEEA. The CDR3 DNA is TGTGCCAGCAGCTTTACCGGTGAAAAACTGTTTTTT. It yields the protein CASSFTGEKLFF.

V gene TRBV10-1 combines with J gene TRBJ2-1; 7 positions agree with TRBD2. Germline lookup yields CDR1 WNHNN and CDR2 SYGVQD (reference sequence). The CDR3 has 15 residues. The V segment lost 5 bases and the J segment 3 bases; nucleotides outside the gene matches: 7. The CDR3 loop is CASSPRTGGYNEQFF. The DNA of the CDR3 is TGCGCCAGCAGTCCAAGAACGGGGGGCTACAATGAGCAGTTCTTC.

The CDR3 DNA sequence: TGTGCCAGCAACTACCAGCTTGAAGCTTTCTTT. Protein product: CASNYQLEAFF. The chain couples TRBV2 to TRBJ1-1; D call uncertain. CDR1 is SNHLY, CDR2 FYNNEI, per germline. The CDR3 runs to 11 residues. Trimming shortened V by 7 bases and J by 7 bases, and 10 bases separated the two germline ends.